Shown below are 25 T cell receptor beta chains from a single sample sequenced in a study of molecular identifiers for immune sequencing clone quantification. TCRdb reprocessed the PCR reads via MiXCR and lists one record per CDR3 protein. The profile shows about 630,000 distinct CDR3 sequences, 25% of them singletons. The sequencing input was naive CD8+ T cells from blood, with Jurkat cell RNA spiked in. Subset defined: FACS-sorted CD8+CD4-CCR7+CD45RA+ naive T cells. The source of these receptors is a human donor in good health. Some libraries in this study had Jurkat cell RNA spiked in.

CDR3 sequence reads: CASSVKLAGGNTGELFF. The CDR3 nucleotides are TGTGCCAGCAGCGTCAAACTAGCGGGGGGCAACACCGGGGAGCTGTTTTTT. The chain couples TRBV9 to TRBJ2-2; 12 positions match TRBD2. The CDR3 totals 17 residues. CDR1 SGDLS and CDR2 YYNGEE come from the germline V gene. V shed 2 bases and J 2 bases; nucleotides not matched to a gene: 4.

This clonotype was seen a handful of times. This chain links TRBV24-1 with TRBJ2-2; D remains unclear. The CDR3 loop spans 13 amino acids. Germline-derived CDR1 and CDR2 are KGHDR and SFDVKD. V was cut by 0 bases and J by 7 bases, with 5 bases left in between. Here the CDR3 reads CATSDLIGGELFF. As DNA, the CDR3 is TGTGCCACCAGTGATTTGATAGGCGGGGAGCTGTTTTTT.

The V and J genes are TRBV20-1 and TRBJ2-7; TRBD1 matches at 8 bases. V shed 5 bases, J shed 5 bases, and the junction held 5 bases outside the gene matches. Germline assignment: CDR1 DFQATT and CDR2 SNEGSKA (reference sequence). CDR3 length equals 12 residues. The CDR3: CSAPDREDEQYF. CDR3 nucleotides: TGCAGTGCTCCGGACAGGGAGGACGAGCAGTACTTC.

This clonotype was observed at least ten times. The chain carries TRBV7-7 and TRBJ2-5, with D uncertain. V was cut by 1 base and J by 3 bases, with 9 bases left in between. Germline values: CDR1 SSHAT, CDR2 FNYEAQ (reference sequence). The CDR3 has 14 amino acids. The CDR3 spells CASSLERLEETQYF. Here the CDR3 DNA reads TGTGCCAGCAGCTTAGAACGCCTCGAAGAGACCCAGTACTTC. Supplemented by reference TRBV7-7 and TRBJ2-5, the full variable domain reads GAGVSQSPRYKVTKRGQDVTLRCDPISSHATLYWYQQALGQGPEFLTYFNYEAQPDKSGLPSDRFSAERPEGSISTLTIQRTEQRDSAMYRCASSLERLEETQYFGPGTRLLVL.

In this sample, this clonotype turned up a few times. The chain couples TRBV7-9 to TRBJ1-4; 11 bases align to TRBD1. CDR3 size: 14 residues. Trimming took 4 bases from V and 7 from J; bases not matched to a gene: 2. Germline V gives CDR1 SEHNR, CDR2 FQNEAQ (reference sequence). Written as DNA, the CDR3 is TGTGCCAGCAGCTCGGACAGGGGGCTTGAAAAACTGTTTTTT. Amino acid sequence: CASSSDRGLEKLFF.

This chain uses TRBV6-5 with TRBJ2-7; TRBD1 matches at 10 bases. The CDR3 is 15 residues long. CDR1 and CDR2 (germline): MNHEY, SVGAGI. V dropped 3 bases and J dropped 5; count of bases not matched to a gene: 7. The DNA of the CDR3 is TGTGCCAGCAGTTATCGACAGGGGGCCCTCCACGAGCAGTACTTC. This encodes CASSYRQGALHEQYF.

With respect to this clonotype: This clone may be a read error of a much larger clone one base away. The rearrangement joins TRBV4-3 to TRBJ2-3, with D perhaps TRBD1 or TRBD2 (5 bases each). CDR1 is LGHNA and CDR2 is YSLEER in the germline V gene. The length of the CDR3 is 14 residues. The CDR3: CVSSPGANTDTQYF. CDR3 coding DNA: TGCGTCAGCAGCCCCGGGGCCAACACAGATACGCAGTATTTT.

This clonotype was observed a handful of times. The chain is built from TRBV19 and TRBJ2-1; D gene unclear. The CDR3 is 12 residues long. V was shortened by 2 bases and J by 8 bases, with 7 bases between the two germline ends. Germline V CDR1 and CDR2: LNHDA, SQIVND (reference sequence). The CDR3 protein is CASSISWDEQFF. CDR3 DNA: TGTGCCAGTAGTATAAGCTGGGATGAGCAGTTCTTC.

This clonotype was counted ten times or more. CDR3 in amino acids: CASTETGVYTEAFF. The CDR3, as DNA: TGTGCCAGCACCGAAACAGGGGTTTACACTGAAGCTTTCTTT. This rearrangement joins TRBV12-3 or TRBV12-4 to TRBJ1-1, with 7 bases lining up with TRBD1. V shed 7 bases, J shed 3 bases, and the junction held 8 bases outside the gene matches. The CDR3 length is 14 residues.

As concerns this clonotype: A much larger clone sits a single nucleotide away, making a read error possible. This CDR3 is CASGWVNTDAFF. In nucleotides, the CDR3 is TGTGCCAGCGGTTGGGTGAACACTGACGCTTTCTTT. This chain joins TRBV12-3 or TRBV12-4 and TRBJ1-1; no clear D gene. The CDR3 is 12 amino acids.

In this sample, this clonotype turned up many times. For the CDR3, the DNA is TGCAGCGCTCACACGAGCTCCTACGAGCAGTACTTC. Translating gives CSAHTSSYEQYF. The chain links TRBV29-1 to TRBJ2-7; D unresolved. This CDR3 contains 12 residues. Per the germline V gene, CDR1 is SQVTM and CDR2 is ANQGSEA. V gave up 7 bases and J gave up 0 bases, with 10 bases separating them.

This clonotype was counted between two and nine times. Since a much larger clone is just one base distant, this may be a read error. This chain joins TRBV7-2 and TRBJ1-1; D possibly corresponds to TRBD1 (6 bases). The CDR3 is 15 amino acids. V was pared by 1 base and J by 6 bases, with 15 bases between. Germline V gene sequence: CDR1 SGHTA, CDR2 FQGNSA. CDR3 coding DNA: TGTGCCAGCAGCTTAGGGGCAGGGGTAAACGCTGAAGCTTTCTTT. It yields the protein CASSLGAGVNAEAFF. Full variable domain (rest looked up from reference TRBV7-2 and TRBJ1-1): GAGVSQSPSNKVTEKGKDVELRCDPISGHTALYWYRQSLGQGLEFLIYFQGNSAPDKSGLPSDRFSAERTGGSVSTLTIQRTQQEDSAVYLCASSLGAGVNAEAFFGQGTRLTVV.

In this sample, this clonotype turned up many times. The V call is TRBV7-9, the J call TRBJ1-1, with unresolved D. Germline V CDR1 and CDR2: SEHNR, FQNEAQ (reference sequence). CDR3 length: 15 amino acids. Between the trimmed V and J ends, which lost 2 bases and 1 base, there was a span of 11 bases. For the CDR3, the DNA is TGTGCCAGCAGCTTAATGAGTAGACAGAACACTGAAGCTTTCTTT. Protein sequence: CASSLMSRQNTEAFF.

As regards this clonotype: The CDR3 does not close with the conserved phenylalanine or tryptophan, likely indicating a read error. This chain connects TRBV15 to TRBJ2-6; D remains unclear. Germline V gene lookup returns CDR1 LNHNV and CDR2 YYDKDF (reference sequence). Between the trimmed V and J ends, which lost 1 base and 2 bases, there was a span of 15 bases. The CDR3 runs to 18 residues. CDR3 region: CATSRAQTQAAGANVLTL. CDR3 sequence (DNA): TGTGCCACCAGCAGAGCCCAAACCCAAGCAGCTGGGGCCAACGTCCTGACTCTC.

This sequence joins TRBV29-1 and TRBJ2-1, with 10 bases that match TRBD2. Germline V gives CDR1 SQVTM, CDR2 ANQGSEA. V gave up 4 bases and J gave up 7 bases; unmatched junction bases: 4. This CDR3 contains 13 residues. This CDR3 reads CSVGLAGVNEQFF. CDR3 nucleotides: TGCAGCGTTGGCCTAGCGGGAGTTAATGAGCAGTTCTTC.

On this clonotype: Given a much more abundant clone one base away, this may be a read error. V is TRBV2 and J is TRBJ1-1; 7 nucleotides line up with TRBD1. With 2 bases clipped from V and 6 bases from J, the junction kept 15 bases outside the gene matches. Germline loops: CDR1 SNHLY, CDR2 FYNNEI. The CDR3 covers 17 residues. CDR3 in amino acids: CASSEIEGAGERSEAFF. The CDR3 bases are TGTGCCAGCAGTGAAATAGAGGGGGCAGGGGAACGGTCTGAAGCTTTCTTT.

This clonotype has a handful of counts. This chain connects TRBV10-2 to TRBJ2-5; TRBD1 matches 7 bases. V shed 7 bases and J 4 bases; nucleotides not matched to a gene: 9. Germline CDR1 reads WSHSY; CDR2 reads SAAADI. There are 14 residues in the CDR3. CDR3 DNA: TGCGCCAGCATCCCTCGACAGGGAGTAGAGACCCAGTACTTC. Translation gives CASIPRQGVETQYF.

Concerning this clonotype: Just one base apart from a much larger clone, this may be a read error. This chain links TRBV3-1 with TRBJ2-4, with no clear D. This CDR3 contains 14 residues. Per the germline V gene, CDR1 is LGHDT and CDR2 is YNNKEL (reference sequence). The V end lost 4 bases, the J end lost 8 bases, and 15 bases lay between the germline ends. CDR3 coding DNA: TGTGCCAGCAGCCCCGGGCTAACTCCCGACATTCAGTACTTC. It encodes CASSPGLTPDIQYF.

This chain joins TRBV9 and TRBJ2-7; 10 nucleotides match TRBD2. This CDR3 comprises 15 residues. Germline V gene lookup returns CDR1 SGDLS and CDR2 YYNGEE. The J segment lost 3 bases and the V segment lost 6 bases, leaving 9 bases of the junction unmatched. CDR3 amino acids: CASTPALAGIYEQYF. As DNA, the CDR3 is TGTGCCAGCACCCCTGCACTAGCGGGAATCTACGAGCAGTACTTC.

This clonotype was seen ten or more times. This chain joins TRBV6-5 and TRBJ2-7; tentative D call: TRBD2 (6 bases). The CDR3 sequence is 15 residues long. The germline V gene encodes CDR1 MNHEY and CDR2 SVGAGI. The germline V and J ends were trimmed by 6 bases and 3 bases, with 18 bases remaining between them. The CDR3 DNA reads TGTGCCAGCAGCTACGTCCCCGGGACTGTCTACGAGCAGTACTTC. This codes for CASSYVPGTVYEQYF.

This clonotype was detected only a few times. This sequence joins TRBV2 and TRBJ2-3, with 11 bases aligning to TRBD2. Losses at the gene ends were 3 bases for V and 4 bases for J; bases not matched to a gene: 3. The CDR3 length is 15 residues. Germline V CDR1 and CDR2: SNHLY, FYNNEI. In DNA, the CDR3 is TGTGCCAGCAGTGATGATAGCGGGGGGGCAGATACGCAGTATTTT. Translating it yields CASSDDSGGADTQYF.

This clonotype was detected ten times or more. The chain combines TRBV18 with TRBJ1-5; D gene ambiguous. The V gene's germline CDR1 is KGHSH and CDR2 LQKENI. Trimming removed 3 bases at V and 3 bases at J, with 6 bases between. This CDR3 has 13 amino acids. CDR3 region: CASSPGDNQPQHF. For the CDR3, the DNA is TGTGCCAGCTCACCTGGGGACAATCAGCCCCAGCATTTT.

The chain joins TRBV2 to TRBJ2-2, with a tentative D call TRBD2 (6 bases). Germline lookup yields CDR1 SNHLY and CDR2 FYNNEI. There are 15 residues in the CDR3. V was cut by 6 bases and J by 4 bases, with 15 bases left in between. CDR3 nucleotides: TGTGCCAGCAGGAGTAGCGGATATTCCACCGGGGAGCTGTTTTTT. Translation gives CASRSSGYSTGELFF. The full variable domain, in which reference TRBV2 and TRBJ2-2 provide the parts outside the CDR3, is EPEVTQTPSHQVTQMGQEVILRCVPISNHLYFYWYRQILGQKVEFLVSFYNNEISEKSEIFDDQFSVERPDGSNFTLKIRSTKLEDSAMYFCASRSSGYSTGELFFGEGSRLTVL.

This clonotype showed up many times. J is TRBJ2-5 and V is TRBV29-1, with D perhaps matching TRBD2 (5 bases). The CDR3 runs to 15 residues. Per germline, CDR1 SQVTM and CDR2 ANQGSEA. Between the trimmed V and J ends, which lost 3 bases and 4 bases, there was a span of 18 bases. DNA for the CDR3: TGCAGCGTTGACGAGGGCTCGGGGTGGCGAGAGACCCAGTACTTC. Amino acid sequence: CSVDEGSGWRETQYF.

This clonotype occurred a few times. The V and J genes are TRBV11-2 and TRBJ2-7; D is unclear. V was cut by 1 base and J by 3 bases, with 13 bases left in between. The germline gives CDR1 SGHAT, CDR2 FQNNGV. There are 15 residues in the CDR3. CDR3 loop: CASSLGSNVGYEQYF. The DNA of the CDR3 is TGTGCCAGCAGCTTAGGTTCGAACGTTGGCTACGAGCAGTACTTC.